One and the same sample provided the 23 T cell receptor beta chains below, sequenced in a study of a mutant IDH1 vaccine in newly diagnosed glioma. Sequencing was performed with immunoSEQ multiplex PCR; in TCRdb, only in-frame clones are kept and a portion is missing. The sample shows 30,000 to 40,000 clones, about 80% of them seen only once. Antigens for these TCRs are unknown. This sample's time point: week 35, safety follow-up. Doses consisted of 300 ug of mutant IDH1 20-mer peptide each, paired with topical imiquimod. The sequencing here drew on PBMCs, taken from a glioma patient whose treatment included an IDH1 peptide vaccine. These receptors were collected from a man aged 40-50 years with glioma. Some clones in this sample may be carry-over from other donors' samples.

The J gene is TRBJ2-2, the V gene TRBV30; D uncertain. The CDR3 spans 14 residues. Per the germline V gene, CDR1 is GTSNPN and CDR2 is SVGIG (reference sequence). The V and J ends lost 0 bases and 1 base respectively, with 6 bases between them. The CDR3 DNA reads TGTGCCTGGAGTGTAGGCAGGAACACCGGGGAGCTGTTTTTT. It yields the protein CAWSVGRNTGELFF.

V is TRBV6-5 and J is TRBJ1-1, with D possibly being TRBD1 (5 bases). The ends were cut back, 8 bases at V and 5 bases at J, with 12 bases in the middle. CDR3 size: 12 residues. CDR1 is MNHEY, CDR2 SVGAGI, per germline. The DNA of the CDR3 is TGTGCCAGCTGGGGGGGTAAGACTGAAGCTTTCTTT. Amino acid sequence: CASWGGKTEAFF.

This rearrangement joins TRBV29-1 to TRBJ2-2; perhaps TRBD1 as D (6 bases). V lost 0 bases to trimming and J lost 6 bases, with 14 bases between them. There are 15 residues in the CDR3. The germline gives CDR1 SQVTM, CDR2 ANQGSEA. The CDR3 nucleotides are TGCAGCGTTGAAGACCAGGGGACCCCCCCCGGGGAGCTGTTTTTT. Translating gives CSVEDQGTPPGELFF.

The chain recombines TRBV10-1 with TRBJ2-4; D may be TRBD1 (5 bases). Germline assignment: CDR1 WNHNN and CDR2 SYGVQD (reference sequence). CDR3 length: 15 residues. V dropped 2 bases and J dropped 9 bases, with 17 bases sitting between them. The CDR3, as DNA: TGCGCCAGCAGTGAGGGCAGGGCCAGTTATAGCATTCAGTACTTC. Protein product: CASSEGRASYSIQYF.

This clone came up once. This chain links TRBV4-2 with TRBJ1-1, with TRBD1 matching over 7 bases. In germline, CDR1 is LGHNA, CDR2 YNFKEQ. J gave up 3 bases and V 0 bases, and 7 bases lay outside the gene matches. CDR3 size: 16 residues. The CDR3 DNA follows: TGTGCCAGCAGCCAAGATTGGCGACAGGGTCACACTGAAGCTTTCTTT. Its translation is CASSQDWRQGHTEAFF.

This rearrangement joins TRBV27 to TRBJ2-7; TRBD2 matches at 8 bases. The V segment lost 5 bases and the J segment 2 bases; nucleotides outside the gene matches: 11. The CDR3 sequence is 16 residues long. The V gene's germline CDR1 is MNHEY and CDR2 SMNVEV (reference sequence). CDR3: CASSLWDSGATYEQYF. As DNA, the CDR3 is TGTGCCAGCAGTCTATGGGATAGCGGGGCTACCTACGAGCAGTACTTC.

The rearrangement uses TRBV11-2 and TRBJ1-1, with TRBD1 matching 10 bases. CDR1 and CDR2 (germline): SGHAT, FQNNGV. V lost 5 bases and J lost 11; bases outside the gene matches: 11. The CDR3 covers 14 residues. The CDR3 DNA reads TGTGCCAGCAGCCCTGGGACAGGGGCCTTCGATGCTTTCTTT. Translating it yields CASSPGTGAFDAFF. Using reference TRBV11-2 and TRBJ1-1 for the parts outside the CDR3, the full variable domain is EAGVAQSPRYKIIEKRQSVAFWCNPISGHATLYWYQQILGQGPKLLIQFQNNGVVDDSQLPKDRFSAERLKGVDSTLKIQPAKLEDSAVYLCASSPGTGAFDAFFGQGTRLTVV.

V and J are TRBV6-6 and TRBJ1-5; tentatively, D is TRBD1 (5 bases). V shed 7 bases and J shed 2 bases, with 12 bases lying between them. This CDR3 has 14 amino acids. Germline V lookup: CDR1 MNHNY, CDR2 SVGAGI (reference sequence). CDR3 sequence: CASNDGGGNQPQHF. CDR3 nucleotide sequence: TGTGCCAGCAACGACGGAGGGGGCAATCAGCCCCAGCATTTT.

The chain's CDR3 is CASSFSGASNTGELFF. The CDR3 DNA sequence: TGTGCCAGCAGCTTTAGCGGGGCCTCGAACACCGGGGAGCTGTTTTTT. The chain employs TRBV5-5 and TRBJ2-2; 8 nucleotides match TRBD2. This CDR3 has 16 amino acids. The germline CDR1 and CDR2 sequences are SGHKS and YYEKEE (reference sequence). Trimming cost V 2 bases and J 0 bases; bases outside gene matches: 3.

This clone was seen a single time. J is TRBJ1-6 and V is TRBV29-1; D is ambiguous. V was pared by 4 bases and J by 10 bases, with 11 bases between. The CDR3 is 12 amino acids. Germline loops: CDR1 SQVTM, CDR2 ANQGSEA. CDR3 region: CSVVQPDSPLHF. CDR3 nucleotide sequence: TGCAGCGTTGTTCAGCCAGACTCACCCCTCCACTTT.

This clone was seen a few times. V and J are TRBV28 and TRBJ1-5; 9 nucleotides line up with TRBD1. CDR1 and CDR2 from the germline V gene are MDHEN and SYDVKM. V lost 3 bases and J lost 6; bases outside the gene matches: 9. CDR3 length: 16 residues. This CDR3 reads CASSFTGGAGTQPQHF. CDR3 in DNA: TGTGCCAGCAGTTTTACAGGGGGCGCGGGAACTCAGCCCCAGCATTTT.

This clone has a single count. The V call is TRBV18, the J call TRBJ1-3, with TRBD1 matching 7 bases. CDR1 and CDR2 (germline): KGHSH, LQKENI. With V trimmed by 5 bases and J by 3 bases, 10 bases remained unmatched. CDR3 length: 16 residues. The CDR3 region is CASSVVRDSDGNTIYF. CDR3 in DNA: TGTGCCAGCTCAGTAGTCCGGGACAGTGATGGAAACACCATATATTTT.

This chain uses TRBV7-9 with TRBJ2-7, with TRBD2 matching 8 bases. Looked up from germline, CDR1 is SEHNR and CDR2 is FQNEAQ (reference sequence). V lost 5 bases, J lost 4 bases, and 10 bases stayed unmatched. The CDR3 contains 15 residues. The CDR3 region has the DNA TGTGCCAGCAGCCCCTATCCGGGACTAGAGTACGAGCAGTACTTC. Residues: CASSPYPGLEYEQYF.

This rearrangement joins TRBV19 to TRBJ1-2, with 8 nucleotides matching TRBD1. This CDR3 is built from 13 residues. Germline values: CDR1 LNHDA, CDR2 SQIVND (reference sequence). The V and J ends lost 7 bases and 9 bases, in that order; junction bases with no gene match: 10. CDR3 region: CASKGQGGSSYTF. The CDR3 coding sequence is TGTGCCAGTAAAGGACAGGGTGGGTCGAGCTACACCTTC.

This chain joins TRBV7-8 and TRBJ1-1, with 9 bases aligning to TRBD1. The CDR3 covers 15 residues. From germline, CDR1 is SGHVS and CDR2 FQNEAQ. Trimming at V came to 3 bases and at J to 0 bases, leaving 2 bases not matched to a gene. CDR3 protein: CASSLRQGVNTEAFF. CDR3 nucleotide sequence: TGTGCCAGCAGCTTGAGACAGGGGGTGAACACTGAAGCTTTCTTT.

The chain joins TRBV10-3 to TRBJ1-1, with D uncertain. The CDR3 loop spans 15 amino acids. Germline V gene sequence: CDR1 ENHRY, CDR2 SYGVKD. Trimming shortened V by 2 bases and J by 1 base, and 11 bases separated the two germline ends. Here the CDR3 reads CAISEPSGRNTEAFF. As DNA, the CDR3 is TGTGCCATCAGTGAGCCTTCGGGCAGGAACACTGAAGCTTTCTTT.

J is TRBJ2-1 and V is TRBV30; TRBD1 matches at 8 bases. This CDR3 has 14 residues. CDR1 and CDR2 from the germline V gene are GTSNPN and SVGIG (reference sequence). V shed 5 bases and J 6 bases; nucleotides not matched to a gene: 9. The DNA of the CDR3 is TGTGCCTGGCTGACAGGGGACCCCCGCAATGAGCAGTTCTTC. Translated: CAWLTGDPRNEQFF.

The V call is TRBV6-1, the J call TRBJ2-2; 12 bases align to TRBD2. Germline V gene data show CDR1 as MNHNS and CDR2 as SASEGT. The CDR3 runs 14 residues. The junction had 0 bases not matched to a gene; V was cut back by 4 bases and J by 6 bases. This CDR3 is CASSGTSGAGELFF. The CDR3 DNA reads TGTGCCAGCAGTGGGACTAGCGGGGCCGGGGAGCTGTTTTTT.

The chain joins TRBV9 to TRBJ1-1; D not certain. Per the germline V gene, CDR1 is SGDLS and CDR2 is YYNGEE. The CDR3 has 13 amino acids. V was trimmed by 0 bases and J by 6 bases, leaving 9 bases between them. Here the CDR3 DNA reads TGTGCCAGCAGCGTAGTGGCAGCCTCTGAAGCTTTCTTT. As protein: CASSVVAASEAFF.

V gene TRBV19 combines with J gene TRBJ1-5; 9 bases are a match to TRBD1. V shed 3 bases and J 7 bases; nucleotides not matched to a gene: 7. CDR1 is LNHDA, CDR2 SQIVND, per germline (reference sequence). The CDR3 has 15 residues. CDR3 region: CASSIGQGSKQPQHF. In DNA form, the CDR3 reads TGTGCCAGTAGTATTGGACAGGGGAGTAAGCAGCCCCAGCATTTT.

The CDR3 spells CASNIRGGEAFF. CDR3 DNA: TGTGCCAGTAACATACGGGGGGGGGAAGCTTTCTTT. J is TRBJ1-1 and V is TRBV19; a weak D match, TRBD1 (5 bases). The CDR3 sequence is 12 residues long. Germline CDR1 reads LNHDA; CDR2 reads SQIVND (reference sequence). V gave up 7 bases and J gave up 8 bases, with 14 bases separating them.

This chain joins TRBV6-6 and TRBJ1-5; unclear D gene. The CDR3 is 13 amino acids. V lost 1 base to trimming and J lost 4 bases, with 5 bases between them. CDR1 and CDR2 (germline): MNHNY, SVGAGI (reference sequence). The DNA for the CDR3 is TGTGCCAGCAGTTACTTCCGGAATCAGCCCCAGCATTTT. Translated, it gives CASSYFRNQPQHF.

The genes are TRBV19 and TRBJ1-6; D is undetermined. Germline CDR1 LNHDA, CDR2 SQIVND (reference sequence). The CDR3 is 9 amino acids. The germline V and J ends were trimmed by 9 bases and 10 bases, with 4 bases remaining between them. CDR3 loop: CASGSPLHF. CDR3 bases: TGTGCCAGCGGGTCACCCCTCCACTTT.